This is a list of T cell receptor beta chains from one sample in a study of control samples from healthy donors and cancer patients. Produced via immunoSEQ multiplex PCR; TCRdb's table is partial and in-frame only. Of under 150,000 clones in the sample, more than 70% were seen once. Source material: blood. These receptors all stem from a man aged 35-49 years in good health. CDR3s include the opening cysteine and the closing phenylalanine or tryptophan. Each record gives: V gene, clone size, D gene, J gene, CDR3 DNA, CDR3 protein. A D gene is named only where the DNA matches it firmly. Clone size is given for some rows only: seen once, a few or many times, or a class if the clone is expanded.

>TRBV5-1|.|TRBD1|TRBJ1-2
TGCGCCAGCAGCTTACAGGGGGACTATGGCTACACCTTC
CASSLQGDYGYTF
>TRBV25-1|.|.|TRBJ1-3
TGTGCCAGCAGTAAAAAGGGTCTCTCTGGAAACACCATATATTTT
CASSKKGLSGNTIYF
>TRBV4-1|.|TRBD2|TRBJ2-2
TGCGCCAGCAGCCAAGTATTAAGCGGGGGGCGCACCGGGGAGCTGTTTTTT
CASSQVLSGGRTGELFF
>TRBV25-1|.|.|TRBJ1-1
TGTGCCAGCTCTTCAGCATCCTACACTGAAGCTTTCTTT
CASSSASYTEAFF
>TRBV7-2|.|TRBD1|TRBJ1-1
TGTGCCAGCAGCTTAGCCGGGACAGGAAAAAACACTGAAGCTTTCTTT
CASSLAGTGKNTEAFF
>TRBV4-1|few|TRBD1|TRBJ1-1
TGCGCCAGCAGCCAAGATTACGTTCGGACAGGGGACACTGAAGCTTTCTTT
CASSQDYVRTGDTEAFF
>TRBV24-1|.|TRBD1|TRBJ1-2
TGTGCCACCAGTGACGAGGGACAGGGGGCCTATGGCTACACCTTC
CATSDEGQGAYGYTF
>TRBV29-1|.|TRBD2|TRBJ2-5
TGCAGCGCGGGGAGGGGTTTGGAGACCCAGTACTTC
CSAGRGLETQYF
>TRBV3-1/TRBV3-2|.|.|TRBJ2-2
TGTGCCAGCAGCCGACAGAACACCGGGGAGCTGTTTTTT
CASSRQNTGELFF
>TRBV7-2|.|.|TRBJ1-1
TGTGCCAGCAGCTTAATGGGGGCGAACACTGAAGCTTTCTTT
CASSLMGANTEAFF
>TRBV12-3/TRBV12-4|.|TRBD1|TRBJ1-2
TGTGCCAGCCATAAGGACAGGGACGGCTACACCTTC
CASHKDRDGYTF
>TRBV4-3|.|.|TRBJ2-5
TGCGCCAGCAGCCAAGTAGGGACTGTCCAAGAGACCCAGTACTTC
CASSQVGTVQETQYF
>TRBV19|.|TRBD1|TRBJ2-7
TGTGCCAGTAGTGGAATACGGACAGGGGGCTACGAGCAGTACTTC
CASSGIRTGGYEQYF
>TRBV7-2|.|TRBD1|TRBJ2-3
TGTGCCAGCAGCTTAGTAGGGACAGGGGGTAGGGATACGCAGTATTTT
CASSLVGTGGRDTQYF
>TRBV10-2|.|TRBD1|TRBJ1-2
TGCGCCAGCACCCGGGACAGGGCGTTCTATGGCTACACCTTC
CASTRDRAFYGYTF
>TRBV10-3|.|TRBD1|TRBJ1-1
TGTGCCATCAGTGATGGGACAGGTTATAACACTGAAGCTTTCTTT
CAISDGTGYNTEAFF
>TRBV18|once|.|TRBJ1-2
TGTGCCAGCTCGCCTAACTCGTATGGCTACACCTTC
CASSPNSYGYTF
>TRBV18|.|.|TRBJ2-7
TGTGCCAGCTCACCACCATCCGGGAACTACGAGCAGTACTTC
CASSPPSGNYEQYF
>TRBV7-9|.|.|TRBJ1-4
TGTGCCAGCAGCTTAGGCAGGGTAGCTAATGAAAAACTGTTTTTT
CASSLGRVANEKLFF
>TRBV6-2/TRBV6-3|.|TRBD1|TRBJ2-7
TGTGCCAGCAGTTCTGGGGGACAGGGATCTCACGAGCAGTACTTC
CASSSGGQGSHEQYF
>TRBV6-5|once|TRBD1|TRBJ2-5
TGTGCCAGCAGGAGGGACGGGACAGTCGAGACCCAGTACTTC
CASRRDGTVETQYF
>TRBV2|once|TRBD1|TRBJ1-6
TGTGCCGGAAGGACAGGGGGTTTCTATAATTCACCCCTCCACTTT
CAGRTGGFYNSPLHF
>TRBV5-4|once|.|TRBJ1-2
TGTGCCAGCAGCTTCGGAAGGCTGGTGGTGGGTGGCTACACCTTC
CASSFGRLVVGGYTF
>TRBV4-1|.|TRBD1|TRBJ2-7
TGCGCCAGCAGCCAAGGGACAGGGGGCGGGTACGAGCAGTACTTC
CASSQGTGGGYEQYF
>TRBV29-1|.|.|TRBJ1-1
TGCAGCGCCCTGAGACCAGAGAACACTGAAGCTTTCTTT
CSALRPENTEAFF
>TRBV19|.|.|TRBJ2-3
TGTGCCAGTATGGGGTTATCCGGACTCACAGATACGCAGTATTTT
CASMGLSGLTDTQYF
>TRBV10-2|.|.|TRBJ1-5
TGCGCCAGCAGTGAGGGGCGGAGCAATCAGCCCCAGCATTTT
CASSEGRSNQPQHF
>TRBV6-1|.|.|TRBJ1-2
TGTGCCAGCAGTGAATCCTTAATTAGTGGACAAGACTATGGCTACACCTTC
CASSESLISGQDYGYTF
>TRBV24-1|.|.|TRBJ2-7
TGTGCCACCAGTGATTTGTCGGGGGGCAACTACGAGCAGTACTTC
CATSDLSGGNYEQYF
>TRBV2|.|.|TRBJ1-6
TGTGCCAGCAGTGACTCCGATTCACCCCTCCACTTT
CASSDSDSPLHF
>TRBV19|.|.|TRBJ1-2
TGTGCCAGTAGTGAACAAAACTATGGCTACACCTTC
CASSEQNYGYTF
>TRBV19|once|TRBD1|TRBJ1-6
TGTGCCAGTAGGTTCTTGACAGGGTTGAATTCACCCCTCCACTTT
CASRFLTGLNSPLHF
>TRBV6-5|.|.|TRBJ1-2
TGTGCCAGCAGAACTGTCGGGGTGGGCTATGGCTACACCTTC
CASRTVGVGYGYTF
>TRBV3-1/TRBV3-2|once|.|TRBJ1-2
TGTGCCAGCAGCCAAGGAGGGGTGTATGGCTACACCTTC
CASSQGGVYGYTF
>TRBV29-1|.|.|TRBJ2-3
TGCAGCGTGGACCATACACAGGGAGATAGCACAGATACGCAGTATTTT
CSVDHTQGDSTDTQYF
>TRBV24-1|.|.|TRBJ2-1
TGTGCCACCAGTGATGGCCTTCGGAATGAGCAGTTCTTC
CATSDGLRNEQFF
>TRBV19|.|TRBD1|TRBJ1-2
TGTGCCAGTAGAGCGACAGGGGGGCATGGCTACACCTTC
CASRATGGHGYTF
>TRBV3-1/TRBV3-2|.|.|TRBJ2-6
TGTGCCAGCAGCCAAGATTTCGGAGGGGCTGGGGCCAACGTCCTGACTTTC
CASSQDFGGAGANVLTF
>TRBV18|.|TRBD2|TRBJ2-1
TGTGCCAGCTCCGCGAGCAGAGGGGAGGGTGGTGAGCAGTTCTTC
CASSASRGEGGEQFF
>TRBV6-5|.|.|TRBJ2-5
TGTGCCAGCAGTTGGCTACAAGAGACCCAGTACTTC
CASSWLQETQYF
>TRBV9|.|.|TRBJ1-2
TGTGCCAGCAGCGTAGGTCCGACATACTATGGCTACACCTTC
CASSVGPTYYGYTF
>TRBV11-1|.|.|TRBJ2-1
TGTGCCAGCAGCTTATATCCAGCGGAGTCCTACAATGAGCAGTTCTTC
CASSLYPAESYNEQFF
>TRBV24-1|.|TRBD1|TRBJ2-2
TGTGCCACCAGTGCGGGACAGGGCAACACCGGGGAGCTGTTTTTT
CATSAGQGNTGELFF
>TRBV24-1|.|.|TRBJ2-7
TGTGCCACCTGGGACGGAAAGTCCTACGAGCAGTACTTC
CATWDGKSYEQYF